These 18 T cell receptor beta chains were all obtained from the same sample, sequenced in a study of breast tumors, draining lymph nodes, adjacent tissues. The lymph nodes were axillary draining lymph nodes from breast cancer patients. TCRdb used MiXCR to reprocess the multiplex PCR reads, holding one entry per CDR3 protein. Of around 250,000 distinct CDR3 sequences detected, less than 45% appear once; the ten largest clones hold approximately 3.5%. Source material: axillary lymph node tissue. The receptors shown here come from a female donor with breast cancer. Some clones in this sample may be carry-over from other donors' samples.

This clonotype was seen a handful of times. The rearrangement uses TRBV6-5 and TRBJ2-7; the D call may be TRBD1 or TRBD2 (6 bases each). The CDR3 loop spans 15 amino acids. Per the germline V gene, CDR1 is MNHEY and CDR2 is SVGAGI. Trimming pared 0 bases from V and 0 bases from J, leaving 9 bases between. The CDR3 spells CASSYSEGVSYEQYF. CDR3 nucleotides: TGTGCCAGCAGTTACTCGGAGGGGGTCTCCTACGAGCAGTACTTC.

This clonotype has more than one count but fewer than ten. A read error is possible here, since a much larger clone lies one base away. J is TRBJ2-6 and V is TRBV7-3, with 9 bases lining up with TRBD1. Germline V gene data show CDR1 as SGHTA and CDR2 as FQGTGA. The CDR3 contains 19 residues. CDR3 protein: CASSLAPPGQGSGPNVLTF. For the CDR3, the DNA is TGTGCCAGCAGCTTAGCCCCTCCGGGACAGGGATCTGGGCCCAACGTCCTGACTTTC.

This clonotype was seen at least ten times. The rearrangement joins TRBV11-2 to TRBJ2-2; the match to TRBD1 covers 11 bases. Germline loops: CDR1 SGHAT, CDR2 FQNNGV. The CDR3 is made up of 15 amino acids. Trimming at V came to 6 bases and at J to 6 bases, leaving 6 bases not matched to a gene. CDR3 bases: TGTGCCAGCAGTTCCGGGACAGGGGGTTCCGGGGAGCTGTTTTTT. It is translated as CASSSGTGGSGELFF.

The genes are TRBV6-1 and TRBJ2-7, with TRBD2 identical over 9 bases. Germline V gene data show CDR1 as MNHNS and CDR2 as SASEGT. V was pared by 0 bases and J by 5 bases, with 5 bases of the junction left unmatched. This CDR3 has 15 residues. The CDR3 spells CASSEARASGNEQYF. The CDR3 region has the DNA TGTGCCAGCAGTGAAGCGCGGGCTAGCGGGAACGAGCAGTACTTC.

There are a few counts of this clonotype. CDR3 DNA sequence: TGTGCCAGCAGTATGTCGATAGGGGACAGGGGCTACGAGCAGTACTTC. Translation: CASSMSIGDRGYEQYF. The chain uses TRBV27 and TRBJ2-7; 10 bases match TRBD1. The V gene's germline CDR1 is MNHEY and CDR2 SMNVEV (reference sequence). V shed 5 bases and J 3 bases; nucleotides not matched to a gene: 10. There are 16 residues in the CDR3.

This clonotype was picked up a small number of times. The chain recombines TRBV24-1 with TRBJ1-5; 11 bases line up with TRBD1. V was pared by 3 bases and J by 9 bases, with 9 bases of the junction left unmatched. The germline V gene encodes CDR1 KGHDR and CDR2 SFDVKD. The CDR3 sequence is 16 residues long. The CDR3 DNA follows: TGTGCCACCAGTGATCCTAGGACAGGGGGCTCTCGGCCCCAGCATTTT. Its translation: CATSDPRTGGSRPQHF.

The chain links TRBV2 to TRBJ2-7, with D possibly being TRBD1 (6 bases). Germline V gene data show CDR1 as SNHLY and CDR2 as FYNNEI. The CDR3 runs 14 residues. V lost 6 bases and J lost 2, with 14 bases in between. In DNA, the CDR3 is TGTGCCAGCAGAGGGGGTAGCACGGCCTACGAGCAGTACTTC. It translates to CASRGGSTAYEQYF.

The table lists this clonotype with a few counts. The chain is built from TRBV20-1 and TRBJ2-5, with 10 bases identical to TRBD2. The CDR3 consists of 12 residues. Per germline, CDR1 DFQATT and CDR2 SNEGSKA (reference sequence). V dropped 3 bases and J dropped 9; count of bases not matched to a gene: 4. The CDR3 DNA reads as TGCAGTGCTAGGGGAGCGGGAGGGCCCCAGTACTTC. Translated, it gives CSARGAGGPQYF.

This clonotype was seen many times. The V and J genes are TRBV30 and TRBJ1-3; D is unresolved. The CDR3 extends over 10 amino acids. The ends were cut back, 5 bases at V and 5 bases at J, with 4 bases in the middle. Germline values: CDR1 GTSNPN, CDR2 SVGIG (reference sequence). CDR3 bases: TGTGCCTGGTCTCGAAACACCATATATTTT. Translation gives CAWSRNTIYF. The entire variable domain, with the rest obtained from reference TRBV30 and TRBJ1-3, is as follows: SQTIHQWPATLVQPVGSPLSLECTVEGTSNPNLYWYRQAAGRGLQLLFYSVGIGQISSEVPQNLSASRPQDRQFILSSKKLLLSDSGFYLCAWSRNTIYFGEGSWLTVV.

For this clonotype: This may stem from a read error, because a much larger clone lies one nucleotide away. The chain joins TRBV7-6 to TRBJ2-1, with 9 bases matching TRBD1. Germline CDR1 reads SGHVS; CDR2 reads FNYEAQ. This CDR3 region has 15 residues. This chain's CDR3 is CASSLVTGGYDEQFF. Written as DNA, the CDR3 is TGTGCCAGCAGCTTAGTTACAGGGGGCTACGATGAGCAGTTCTTC. The complete variable domain, with remaining parts taken from reference TRBV7-6 and TRBJ2-1, reads GAGVSQSPRYKVTKRGQDVALRCDPISGHVSLYWYRQALGQGPEFLTYFNYEAQQDKSGLPNDRFSAERPEGSISTLTIQRTEQRDSAMYRCASSLVTGGYDEQFFGPGTRLTVL.

As concerns this clonotype: The missing conserved phenylalanine or tryptophan at the end of this CDR3 makes a read error likely. The chain has TRBV7-2 and TRBJ2-7; TRBD2 aligns across 13 bases. J was trimmed by 0 bases and V by 5 bases; bases with no gene match: 13. CDR3 length: 19 residues. The germline CDR1 and CDR2 sequences are SGHTA and FQGNSA. CDR3 amino acids: CASSLRNRLAGGHSYEQYY. CDR3 in DNA: TGTGCCAGCAGCCTCCGCAATCGACTAGCGGGGGGCCACTCCTACGAGCAGTACTAC.

This clonotype was seen only a few times. This chain's CDR3 is CAISEWDISGYYNEQFF. CDR3 coding DNA: TGTGCCATCAGTGAGTGGGACATTAGCGGATACTACAATGAGCAGTTCTTC. The chain has TRBV10-3 and TRBJ2-1, with D perhaps being TRBD1 or TRBD2 (6 bases each). CDR3 length equals 17 residues. V lost 1 base and J 3 bases, leaving 16 bases between the germline ends. Germline assignment: CDR1 ENHRY and CDR2 SYGVKD.

In this sample, this clonotype turned up many times. This chain joins TRBV12-5 and TRBJ1-5, with TRBD1 matching 7 bases. Germline loops: CDR1 LGHNT, CDR2 FRNRAP. This CDR3 spans 17 amino acids. The V gene end was trimmed by 0 bases and the J gene end by 3 bases; junction bases not matched to a gene: 8. In nucleotides, the CDR3 is TGTGCTAGTGGTTTGGTACTAGCAGGACAGGTCAATCAGCCCCAGCATTTT. Translated, it gives CASGLVLAGQVNQPQHF.

The sample holds many counts of this clonotype. The V and J genes are TRBV20-1 and TRBJ2-3; TRBD1 agrees at 8 bases. The CDR3 contains 14 residues. Germline loops: CDR1 DFQATT, CDR2 SNEGSKA (reference sequence). The J segment lost 0 bases and the V segment lost 2 bases, leaving 1 base of the junction unmatched. The CDR3 loop reads CSARRTGSTDTQYF. As DNA, the CDR3 is TGCAGTGCTAGACGGACAGGGAGCACAGATACGCAGTATTTT.

This clonotype was picked up many times. V and J are TRBV20-1 and TRBJ2-1; D is undetermined. V was clipped by 2 bases and J by 4 bases, with 3 bases between them. The CDR3 loop spans 11 amino acids. CDR1 and CDR2 from the germline V gene are DFQATT and SNEGSKA (reference sequence). In nucleotides, the CDR3 is TGCAGTGCTAGAAGGTACAATGAGCAGTTCTTC. Protein product: CSARRYNEQFF.

Concerning this clonotype itself: The germline gene is not matched at one end of the junction; a read error may be the cause. The V gene is TRBV7-7, the J gene TRBJ2-3; D gene uncertain. Per the germline V gene, CDR1 is SSHAT and CDR2 is FNYEAQ (reference sequence). The CDR3 extends over 15 amino acids. The CDR3 protein is CASSPPGGPYNEQYF. CDR3 in DNA: TGTGCTAGCAGCCCCCCAGGTGGGCCTTACAATGAGCAGTATTTT.

V gene TRBV19 combines with J gene TRBJ1-1; 7 bases are shared with TRBD1. From germline, CDR1 is LNHDA and CDR2 SQIVND (reference sequence). V dropped 5 bases and J dropped 4; count of bases not matched to a gene: 4. This CDR3 has 13 residues. CDR3 DNA: TGTGCCAGTAGTGATCGACAGGGCACTGAAGCTTTCTTT. The encoded protein is CASSDRQGTEAFF.

This clonotype was seen ten or more times. The V gene is TRBV3-2, the J gene TRBJ2-3; TRBD2, as called in the table, went unchecked against the DNA. TRBV3-2 is termed a pseudogene. The CDR3 contains 17 residues. The chain's CDR3 is CASSQDSGGPNTDTQYF. Written as DNA, the CDR3 is TGTGCCAGCAGCCAAGATAGCGGGGGGCCGAACACAGATACGCAGTATTTT.